These 28 T cell receptor beta chains were sequenced from one sample in a study of T cell repertoires in cytomegalovirus infection. These receptors' targets are unknown. TCRdb ran MiXCR on the reads and lists one entry per CDR3 protein. Seen here are some 940,000 distinct CDR3 sequences, approximately 32% observed once, and the top ten hold about an eighth. This specimen was cultured CD8+ T cells from PBMCs, taken from culture after CMV antigen stimulation. These TCRs come from a human donor in good health (CMV status not recorded). Some clones in this sample may be carry-over from other donors' samples.

The chain is built from TRBV6-4 and TRBJ1-1; D remains unclear. CDR1 and CDR2 (germline): MRHNA, SNTAGT. V lost 6 bases, J lost 0 bases, and 14 bases lay in between. The CDR3 is 15 residues long. CDR3 protein: CASRGEAGMNTEAFF. In nucleotides, the CDR3 is TGTGCCAGCAGAGGAGAGGCAGGAATGAACACTGAAGCTTTCTTT.

This clonotype occurred a few times. CDR3 sequence reads: CASSPEDRNYNEQFF. For the CDR3, the DNA is TGTGCCAGCAGTCCAGAGGACAGGAATTACAATGAGCAGTTCTTC. V and J are TRBV6-1 and TRBJ2-1, with 7 positions matching TRBD1. The CDR3 is 15 amino acids. After removal of 5 bases from V and 4 bases from J, the junction contained 8 bases not matched to a gene. From germline, CDR1 is MNHNS and CDR2 SASEGT.

The J gene is TRBJ2-1, the V gene TRBV7-9, with TRBD2 matching over 8 bases. The CDR3 runs to 16 residues. With V trimmed by 7 bases and J by 6 bases, 14 bases remained unmatched. In germline, CDR1 is SEHNR, CDR2 FQNEAQ (reference sequence). The CDR3 nucleotides read TGTGCCAGCACCTTCAAGGGGAGACTAGCGTCCAATGAGCAGTTCTTC. Its protein product is CASTFKGRLASNEQFF.

The sample holds many counts of this clonotype. This rearrangement joins TRBV27 to TRBJ2-1; TRBD1 agrees at 10 bases. The trim removed 3 bases at V and 6 bases at J, leaving 2 bases unmatched. There are 14 residues in the CDR3. Germline V CDR1 and CDR2: MNHEY, SMNVEV (reference sequence). This CDR3 reads CASSLGTGVNEQFF. DNA for the CDR3: TGTGCCAGCAGTTTGGGGACAGGGGTCAATGAGCAGTTCTTC.

CDR3 nucleotide sequence: TGTGCCAGCAGTCCCCACAGGGGGAGTCAAGAGACCCAGTACTTC. It yields the protein CASSPHRGSQETQYF. V gene TRBV28 combines with J gene TRBJ2-5; TRBD1 matches 8 bases. Germline assignment: CDR1 MDHEN and CDR2 SYDVKM. With 5 bases clipped from V and 2 bases from J, the junction kept 7 bases outside the gene matches. The CDR3 contains 15 residues.

This clonotype was counted between two and nine times. The chain joins TRBV6-1 to TRBJ1-2; D gene unclear. The ends were cut back, 1 base at V and 9 bases at J, with 3 bases in the middle. Germline CDR1 and CDR2: MNHNS and SASEGT. This CDR3 is 10 amino acids long. The CDR3 protein is CASSEVSYTF. CDR3 nucleotides: TGTGCCAGCAGTGAAGTTAGCTACACCTTC.

CDR3 amino acids: CASSMSSLTSTNYGYTF. As DNA, the CDR3 is TGTGCCAGCAGTATGTCGTCATTGACAAGCACTAACTATGGCTACACCTTC. The chain uses TRBV12-3 or TRBV12-4 and TRBJ1-2, with D unresolved. The CDR3 runs to 17 residues. The ends were cut back, 5 bases at V and 0 bases at J, with 19 bases in the middle.

The chain carries TRBV12-3 or TRBV12-4 and TRBJ1-5; D remains ambiguous. Trimming took off 7 bases at V and 6 bases at J, with 13 bases between the two ends. CDR3 length equals 13 residues. The CDR3 region is CASTLGGIQPQHF. CDR3 nucleotides: TGTGCCAGCACCCTGGGCGGGATTCAGCCCCAGCATTTT.

This clonotype was found a few times. The chain employs TRBV7-9 and TRBJ2-1; D is unclear. Germline V lookup: CDR1 SEHNR, CDR2 FQNEAQ (reference sequence). CDR3 length equals 14 residues. V lost 4 bases and J lost 3, with 10 bases in between. CDR3 protein: CASSWAGDYNEQFF. The CDR3 region has the DNA TGTGCCAGCAGCTGGGCAGGAGACTACAATGAGCAGTTCTTC.

The CDR3 sequence is CASSVNPVGPTSVAFF. The CDR3 DNA reads as TGTGCCAGCAGCGTGAACCCTGTTGGGCCGACTTCGGTAGCTTTCTTT. This chain connects TRBV9 to TRBJ1-1; D is unresolved. The CDR3 has 16 amino acids. Deletions cut 2 bases from V and 10 bases from J, with 24 bases between. Germline assignment: CDR1 SGDLS and CDR2 YYNGEE.

This clonotype occurred a few times. The chain joins TRBV11-3 to TRBJ1-1; 7 nucleotides agree with TRBD1. V shed 0 bases, J shed 7 bases, and the junction held 8 bases outside the gene matches. The CDR3 loop spans 15 amino acids. Germline V gene sequence: CDR1 SGHNT, CDR2 YENEEA. In nucleotides, the CDR3 is TGTGCCAGCAGCTTAGATTCGCGACAGGGATATGAAGCTTTCTTT. Amino acids: CASSLDSRQGYEAFF. The complete variable domain, with remaining parts taken from reference TRBV11-3 and TRBJ1-1, reads EAGVVQSPRYKIIEKKQPVAFWCNPISGHNTLYWYLQNLGQGPELLIRYENEEAVDDSQLPKDRFSAERLKGVDSTLKIQPAELGDSAVYLCASSLDSRQGYEAFFGQGTRLTVV.

This clonotype was seen a handful of times. The CDR3 region is CASKGTGRETQYF. The CDR3 DNA reads as TGTGCCAGCAAGGGGACAGGGAGAGAGACCCAGTACTTC. J is TRBJ2-5 and V is TRBV6-1; 9 bases agree with TRBD1. The CDR3 is 13 amino acids. CDR1 and CDR2 (germline): MNHNS, SASEGT. Trimming cost V 7 bases and J 4 bases; bases outside gene matches: 4.

A few counts support this clonotype. This chain uses TRBV9 with TRBJ1-1; 9 nucleotides match TRBD1. Germline CDR1 is SGDLS and CDR2 is YYNGEE. The CDR3 spans 20 residues. Trimming cost V 3 bases and J 1 base; bases outside gene matches: 19. DNA for the CDR3: TGTGCCAGCAGCGCCAATAGGGACAGGGCTAAAGGGGAATGGAACACTGAAGCTTTCTTT. It is translated as CASSANRDRAKGEWNTEAFF.

V is TRBV12-3 or TRBV12-4 and J is TRBJ2-1, with a tentative D call TRBD1 (6 bases). With 5 bases removed from V and 4 bases from J, the gap between germline ends came to 15 bases. The CDR3 sequence is 15 residues long. The CDR3, as DNA: TGTGCCAGCAGTCCGGGACACCTCCCTTACAATGAGCAGTTCTTC. This translates into CASSPGHLPYNEQFF.

The chain links TRBV7-9 to TRBJ2-2; D unclear. The CDR3 spans 14 residues. Germline CDR1 is SEHNR and CDR2 is FQNEAQ (reference sequence). Trimming left V 7 bases short and J 4 bases short, with 13 bases between. The CDR3 region has the DNA TGTGCCAGCACCAGTCTTGACGCCACCGGGGAGCTGTTTTTT. Translating gives CASTSLDATGELFF. The full variable domain, rest sourced from reference TRBV7-9 and TRBJ2-2, is DTGVSQNPRHKITKRGQNVTFRCDPISEHNRLYWYRQTLGQGPEFLTYFQNEAQLEKSRLLSDRFSAERPKGSFSTLEIQRTEQGDSAMYLCASTSLDATGELFFGEGSRLTVL.

V gene TRBV11-2 combines with J gene TRBJ2-7; 9 nucleotides line up with TRBD2. Trimming cost V 7 bases and J 0 bases; bases outside gene matches: 7. Per germline, CDR1 SGHAT and CDR2 FQNNGV. The CDR3 sequence is 15 residues long. DNA for the CDR3: TGTGCCAGCAAGTCTAGCGGGGAGACCTCCTACGAGCAGTACGTC. Protein sequence: CASKSSGETSYEQYV.

This chain uses TRBV6-1 with TRBJ1-5; no definite D call. There are 15 residues in the CDR3. Between the trimmed V and J ends, which lost 7 bases and 3 bases, there was a span of 16 bases. The V gene's germline CDR1 is MNHNS and CDR2 SASEGT. Here the CDR3 DNA reads TGTGCCAGCATGGGAGAGGCTGGTAACAATCAGCCCCAGCATTTT. Translation gives CASMGEAGNNQPQHF.

The chain links TRBV6-5 to TRBJ1-2; D is unresolved. Between the trimmed V and J ends, which lost 4 bases and 4 bases, there was a span of 10 bases. This CDR3 is 13 amino acids long. The germline CDR1 and CDR2 sequences are MNHEY and SVGAGI. CDR3 residues: CASSLTRLYGYTF. The CDR3 DNA is TGTGCCAGCAGTTTGACAAGGCTCTATGGCTACACCTTC.

The V and J genes are TRBV10-3 and TRBJ1-2; D remains ambiguous. V was cut by 0 bases and J by 0 bases, with 11 bases left in between. Germline V lookup: CDR1 ENHRY, CDR2 SYGVKD. This CDR3 comprises 16 residues. CDR3 sequence: CAISESGRPANYGYTF. Here the CDR3 DNA reads TGTGCCATCAGTGAGTCAGGAAGGCCAGCTAACTATGGCTACACCTTC.

The J gene is TRBJ2-7, the V gene TRBV5-6; 16 positions agree with TRBD2. Germline V gives CDR1 SGHDT, CDR2 YYEEEE. The CDR3 length is 18 residues. J lost 0 bases, V lost 4 bases, and 7 bases had no gene match. CDR3 sequence (DNA): TGTGCCAGCAGCGCGGGACTAGCGGGGGGGATGGTCTCCTACGAGCAGTACGTC. The encoded protein is CASSAGLAGGMVSYEQYV.

The chain joins TRBV27 to TRBJ1-1; TRBD1 aligns across 11 bases. This CDR3 contains 17 residues. Looked up from germline, CDR1 is MNHEY and CDR2 is SMNVEV (reference sequence). With V trimmed by 2 bases and J by 5 bases, 10 bases remained unmatched. The chain's CDR3 is CASSLSGTGGLWTEAFF. The CDR3 region has the DNA TGTGCCAGCAGTTTAAGCGGGACAGGGGGTTTGTGGACTGAAGCTTTCTTT.

This clonotype has more than one count but fewer than ten. The gene calls are TRBV6-1 and TRBJ2-1, with TRBD2 identical over 7 bases. The trim removed 5 bases at V and 7 bases at J, leaving 8 bases unmatched. Per germline, CDR1 MNHNS and CDR2 SASEGT. This CDR3 has 14 residues. The DNA for the CDR3 is TGTGCCAGCAGTTATCGGGGGGTAGGAAATGAGCAGTTCTTC. Its protein product is CASSYRGVGNEQFF.

This clonotype was seen at least ten times. The CDR3 nucleotides read TGTGCCAGCAGCTTGGGACAGGGGGATTCACCCCTCCACTTT. Protein product: CASSLGQGDSPLHF. The gene calls are TRBV7-9 and TRBJ1-6; 11 nucleotides align to TRBD1. V lost 3 bases and J lost 8; bases outside the gene matches: 0. This CDR3 has 14 amino acids. The germline V gene has CDR1 SEHNR and CDR2 FQNEAQ (reference sequence).

The table lists this clonotype with a few counts. This chain joins TRBV10-3 and TRBJ1-1; 10 nucleotides align to TRBD1. CDR1 is ENHRY and CDR2 is SYGVKD in the germline V gene. The CDR3 is 17 amino acids. V lost 3 bases and J lost 5; bases outside the gene matches: 12. Written as DNA, the CDR3 is TGTGCCATCAGTGATTTAGAGAGACAGGGGGCTTTTACTGAAGCTTTCTTT. This codes for CAISDLERQGAFTEAFF.

The chain uses TRBV20-1 and TRBJ2-2; the D gene is possibly TRBD2 (7 bases). Trimming took 5 bases from V and 0 from J, leaving 13 bases between them. The germline CDR1 and CDR2 sequences are DFQATT and SNEGSKA (reference sequence). CDR3 length: 15 residues. CDR3 bases: TGCAGTGCTCCGAGGGGGGGTTCGAACACCGGGGAGCTGTTTTTT. The encoded protein is CSAPRGGSNTGELFF.

The chain recombines TRBV6-1 with TRBJ1-6; no clear D. Germline V lookup: CDR1 MNHNS, CDR2 SASEGT. V lost 2 bases to trimming and J lost 3 bases, with 11 bases between them. This CDR3 region has 16 residues. The CDR3 sequence: CASSESAVIYNSPLHF. The DNA of the CDR3 is TGTGCCAGCAGTGAATCGGCCGTGATCTATAATTCACCCCTCCACTTT.

About this clonotype: The junction and the germline gene differ at one end; a read error may be behind it. This rearrangement joins TRBV6-8 to TRBJ1-2; D is unresolved. Germline CDR1 reads MNHGY; CDR2 reads SAAAGT. The CDR3 is 13 residues long. The CDR3 DNA is TGTGTCAGCAGTTACTCTTCGGGAAATGGCTACACCTTC. Residues: CVSSYSSGNGYTF.

V is TRBV12-3 or TRBV12-4 and J is TRBJ2-6; D remains unclear. This CDR3 region has 14 residues. V was pared by 8 bases and J by 0 bases, with 8 bases between. CDR3 sequence reads: CASQPSSGANVLTF. The CDR3 coding sequence is TGTGCCAGCCAGCCTTCCTCTGGGGCCAACGTCCTGACTTTC.